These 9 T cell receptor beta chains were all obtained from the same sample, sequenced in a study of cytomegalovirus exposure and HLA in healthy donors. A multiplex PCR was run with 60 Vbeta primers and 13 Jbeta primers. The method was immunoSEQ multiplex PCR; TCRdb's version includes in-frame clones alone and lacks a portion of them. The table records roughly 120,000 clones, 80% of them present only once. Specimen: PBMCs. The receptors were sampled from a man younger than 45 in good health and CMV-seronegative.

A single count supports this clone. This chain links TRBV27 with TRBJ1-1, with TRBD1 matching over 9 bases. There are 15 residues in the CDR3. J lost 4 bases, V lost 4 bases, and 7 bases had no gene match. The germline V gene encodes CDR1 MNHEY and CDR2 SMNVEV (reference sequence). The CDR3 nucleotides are TGTGCCAGCAGTTCTGACAGGGGGATGGTCACTGAAGCTTTCTTT. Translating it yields CASSSDRGMVTEAFF.

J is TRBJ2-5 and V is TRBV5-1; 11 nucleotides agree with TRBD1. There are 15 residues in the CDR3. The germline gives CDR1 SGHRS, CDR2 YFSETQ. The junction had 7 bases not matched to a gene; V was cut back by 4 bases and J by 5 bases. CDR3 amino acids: CASSGGQGAPETQYF. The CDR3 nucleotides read TGCGCCAGCAGCGGCGGACAGGGGGCGCCGGAGACCCAGTACTTC.

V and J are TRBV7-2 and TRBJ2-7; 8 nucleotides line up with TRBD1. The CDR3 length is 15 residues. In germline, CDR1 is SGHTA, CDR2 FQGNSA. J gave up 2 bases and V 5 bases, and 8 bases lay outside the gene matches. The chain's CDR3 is CASSPQGQAAYEQYF. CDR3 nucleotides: TGTGCCAGCAGCCCCCAGGGACAGGCGGCCTACGAGCAGTACTTC.

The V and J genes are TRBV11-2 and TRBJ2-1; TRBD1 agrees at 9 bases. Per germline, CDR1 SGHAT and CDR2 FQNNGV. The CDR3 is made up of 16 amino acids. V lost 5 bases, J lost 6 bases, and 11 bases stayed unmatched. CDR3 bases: TGTGCCAGCAGCACCAGGACAGGGGCCGACCGCAATGAGCAGTTCTTC. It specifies CASSTRTGADRNEQFF.

The CDR3 reads CASMTPPQGNYGYTF. The CDR3 bases are TGTGCCAGCATGACCCCCCCCCAGGGGAACTATGGCTACACCTTC. V and J are TRBV6-6 and TRBJ1-2, with D possibly TRBD1 on 6 matching bases. There are 15 residues in the CDR3. Germline V lookup: CDR1 MNHNY, CDR2 SVGAGI (reference sequence). The ends were cut back, 7 bases at V and 2 bases at J, with 17 bases in the middle.

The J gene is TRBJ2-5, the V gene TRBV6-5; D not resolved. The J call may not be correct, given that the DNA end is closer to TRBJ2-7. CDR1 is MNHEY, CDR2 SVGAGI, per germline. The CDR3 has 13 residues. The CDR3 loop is CASSYRTGYEQYF. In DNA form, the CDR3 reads TGTGCCAGCAGTTATAGAACGGGTTACGAGCAGTACTTC.

CDR3 sequence: CASSLVGGFGELFF. CDR3 bases: TGTGCCAGCAGCTTGGTAGGGGGCTTCGGGGAGCTGTTTTTT. The chain joins TRBV5-6 to TRBJ2-2, with 7 bases fitting TRBD1. The V gene end was trimmed by 0 bases and the J gene end by 7 bases; junction bases not matched to a gene: 3. This CDR3 spans 14 amino acids. CDR1 and CDR2 (germline): SGHDT, YYEEEE.

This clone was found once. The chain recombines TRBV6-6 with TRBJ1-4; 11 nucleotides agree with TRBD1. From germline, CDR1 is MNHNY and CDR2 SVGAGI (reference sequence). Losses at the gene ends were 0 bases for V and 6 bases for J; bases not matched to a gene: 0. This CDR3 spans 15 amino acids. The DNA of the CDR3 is TGTGCCAGCAGTTACTCGGGACAGGGGGATGAAAAACTGTTTTTT. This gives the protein CASSYSGQGDEKLFF.

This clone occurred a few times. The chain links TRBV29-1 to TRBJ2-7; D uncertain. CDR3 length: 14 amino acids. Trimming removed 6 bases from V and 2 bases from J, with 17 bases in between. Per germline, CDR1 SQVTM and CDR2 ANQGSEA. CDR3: CSVATEVPTYEQYF. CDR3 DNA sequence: TGCAGCGTAGCTACTGAGGTACCCACCTACGAGCAGTACTTC.